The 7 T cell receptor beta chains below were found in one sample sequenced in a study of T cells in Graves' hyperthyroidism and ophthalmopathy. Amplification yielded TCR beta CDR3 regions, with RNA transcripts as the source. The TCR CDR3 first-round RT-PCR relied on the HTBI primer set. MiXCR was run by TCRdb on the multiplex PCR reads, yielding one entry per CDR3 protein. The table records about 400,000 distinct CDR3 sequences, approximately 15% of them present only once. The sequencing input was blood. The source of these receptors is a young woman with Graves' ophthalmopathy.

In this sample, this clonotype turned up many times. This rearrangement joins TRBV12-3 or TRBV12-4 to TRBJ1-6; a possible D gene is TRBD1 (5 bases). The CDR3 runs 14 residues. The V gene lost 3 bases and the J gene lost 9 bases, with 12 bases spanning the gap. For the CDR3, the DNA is TGTGCCAGCAGTTTGGGGCAGGGTGTTTCACCCCTCCACTTT. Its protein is CASSLGQGVSPLHF.

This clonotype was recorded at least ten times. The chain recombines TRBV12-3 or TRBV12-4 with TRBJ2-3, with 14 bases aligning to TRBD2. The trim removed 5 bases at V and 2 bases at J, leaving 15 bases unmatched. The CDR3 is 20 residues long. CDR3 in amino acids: CASSPGTSGGPGDHTDTQYF. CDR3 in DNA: TGTGCCAGCAGTCCGGGGACTAGCGGGGGCCCCGGGGACCACACAGATACGCAGTATTTT.

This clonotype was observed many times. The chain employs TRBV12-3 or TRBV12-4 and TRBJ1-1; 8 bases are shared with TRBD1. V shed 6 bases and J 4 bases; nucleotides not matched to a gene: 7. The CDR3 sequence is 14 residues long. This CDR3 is CASRRDTGGTEAFF. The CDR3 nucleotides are TGTGCCAGCAGAAGGGACACAGGGGGCACTGAAGCTTTCTTT.

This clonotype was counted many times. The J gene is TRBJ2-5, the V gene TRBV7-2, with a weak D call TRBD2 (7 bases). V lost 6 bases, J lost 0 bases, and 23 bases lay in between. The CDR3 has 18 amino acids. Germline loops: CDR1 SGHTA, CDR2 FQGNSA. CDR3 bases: TGTGCCAGCAGTCGACAGCGGGGCGGGGGCGCCCACCAAGAGACCCAGTACTTC. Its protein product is CASSRQRGGGAHQETQYF.

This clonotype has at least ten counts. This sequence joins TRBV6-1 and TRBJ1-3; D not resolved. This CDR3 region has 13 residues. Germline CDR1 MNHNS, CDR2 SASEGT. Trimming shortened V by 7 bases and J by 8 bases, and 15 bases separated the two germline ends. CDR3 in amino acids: CASNSGAQDTIYF. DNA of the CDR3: TGTGCCAGCAACTCGGGTGCTCAAGACACCATATATTTT.

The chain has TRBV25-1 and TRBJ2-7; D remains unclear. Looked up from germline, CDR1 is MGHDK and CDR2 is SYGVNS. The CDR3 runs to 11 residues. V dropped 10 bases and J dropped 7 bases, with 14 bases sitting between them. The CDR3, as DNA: TGTGCCACCAGGACCGTGGTAGAGCAGTACTTC. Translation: CATRTVVEQYF.

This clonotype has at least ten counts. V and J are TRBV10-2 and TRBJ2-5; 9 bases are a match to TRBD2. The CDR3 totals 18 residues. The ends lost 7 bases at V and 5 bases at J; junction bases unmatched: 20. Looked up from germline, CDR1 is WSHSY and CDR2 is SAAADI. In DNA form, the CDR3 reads TGCGCCAGCATGCTGGCGGGGGGGCCAAGAGGGCGGTTCGAGACCCAGTACTTC. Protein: CASMLAGGPRGRFETQYF.